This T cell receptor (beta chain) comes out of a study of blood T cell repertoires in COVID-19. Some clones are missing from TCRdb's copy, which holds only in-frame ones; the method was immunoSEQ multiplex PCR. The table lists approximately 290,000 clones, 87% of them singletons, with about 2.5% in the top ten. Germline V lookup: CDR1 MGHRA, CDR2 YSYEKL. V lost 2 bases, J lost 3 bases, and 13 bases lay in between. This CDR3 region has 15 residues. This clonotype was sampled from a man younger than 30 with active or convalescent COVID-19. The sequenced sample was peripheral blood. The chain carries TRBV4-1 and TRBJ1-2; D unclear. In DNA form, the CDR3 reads TGCGCCAGCAGCCAATTTTACGGTGACTACTATGGCTACACCTTC. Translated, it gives CASSQFYGDYYGYTF.